This T cell receptor (beta chain) is from a study of T-cell reconstitution after alpha-beta-depleted transplantation in children. Germline CDR1 LGHNA, CDR2 YNFKEQ. The CDR3 loop spans 16 amino acids. The V end was cut by 2 bases, the J end by 3 bases, with 11 bases between. Unique molecular identifiers were used in preparing the TCRbeta library. Using its own MiXCR run on the PCR reads, TCRdb lists one record per CDR3 protein. Seen here are hundreds of thousands of distinct CDR3 sequences, around 13% observed once, and the top ten hold over 5.5%. The TCR sequence derives from a human donor who donated a stem cell graft to a child with combined immunodeficiency. Sample: PBMCs from the stem cell graft donor, taken from the stem cell graft. The rearrangement links TRBV4-2 to TRBJ2-6; a weak D match, TRBD2 (6 bases). The CDR3 DNA follows: TGTGCCAGCAGCCAAACGACTAGAGTTGGGGCCAACGTCCTGACTTTC. It is translated as CASSQTTRVGANVLTF.